This T cell receptor (beta chain) was recovered during a study of identical twins. At least ten counts were recorded for this clonotype. TCRdb re-called the 5' RACE reads with MiXCR, one entry per CDR3 protein. The repertoire holds approximately 670,000 distinct CDR3 sequences, around 6.1% seen once, with 1.5% to 2% in the top ten. The V end was cut by 1 base, the J end by 0 bases, with 16 bases between. The CDR3 totals 17 residues. Per the germline V gene, CDR1 is SGHRS and CDR2 is YFSETQ. V and J are TRBV5-1 and TRBJ2-5; D unclear. The source is a young man in good health. Sequenced input: naive T cells sorted from blood. The CDR3 DNA is TGCGCCAGCAGCTTGTTTGGGTCAGTCTCGTACCAAGAGACCCAGTACTTC. Its protein product is CASSLFGSVSYQETQYF. Drawing the rest from reference TRBV5-1 and TRBJ2-5, the complete variable domain is KAGVTQTPRYLIKTRGQQVTLSCSPISGHRSVSWYQQTPGQGLQFLFEYFSETQRNKGNFPGRFSGRQFSNSRSEMNVSTLELGDSALYLCASSLFGSVSYQETQYFGPGTRLLVL.